These 27 T cell receptor beta chains were all obtained from the same sample, sequenced in a study of blood T cells in healthy people across ages. For the second PCR, which ran for roughly 6 to 11 cycles, a sample-barcoded 5' primer and a J-beta primer mix were used. TCRdb redid the calling of the 5' RACE reads with MiXCR, one entry per CDR3 protein. This table has over 1,500,000 distinct CDR3 sequences, roughly 43% appearing once. Input material: blood. Every receptor here comes from a human donor in good health.

The chain couples TRBV7-2 to TRBJ2-1, with D perhaps matching TRBD1 (6 bases). The CDR3 loop spans 19 amino acids. Trimming took off 5 bases at V and 2 bases at J, with 25 bases between the two ends. CDR1 is SGHTA and CDR2 is FQGNSA in the germline V gene. CDR3 in amino acids: CASSPPGQGKFLPYNEQFF. CDR3 nucleotide sequence: TGTGCCAGCAGCCCACCAGGGCAGGGGAAATTCCTACCCTACAATGAGCAGTTCTTC.

The CDR3 reads CASSRRGQTEAFF. The CDR3 DNA sequence: TGTGCCAGCAGCCGCAGGGGGCAGACTGAAGCTTTCTTT. This chain uses TRBV7-2 with TRBJ1-1, with 8 nucleotides matching TRBD1. The CDR3 loop spans 13 amino acids. Germline lookup yields CDR1 SGHTA and CDR2 FQGNSA. Trimming removed 5 bases from V and 5 bases from J; junction bases left unmatched: 4.

This chain joins TRBV7-8 and TRBJ2-2; TRBD2 agrees at 14 bases. V shed 4 bases and J 2 bases; nucleotides not matched to a gene: 6. There are 18 residues in the CDR3. CDR1 is SGHVS and CDR2 is FQNEAQ in the germline V gene. DNA for the CDR3: TGTGCCAGCAGCTCTAGACTAGCGGGGGGGCAAAACACCGGGGAGCTGTTTTTT. It is translated as CASSSRLAGGQNTGELFF.

This chain uses TRBV20-1 with TRBJ2-2; D is ambiguous. This CDR3 is built from 12 residues. The V and J ends lost 7 bases and 2 bases respectively, with 8 bases between them. Germline CDR1 reads DFQATT; CDR2 reads SNEGSKA (reference sequence). Here the CDR3 reads CSVRANTGELFF. CDR3 in DNA: TGCAGTGTTAGGGCCAACACCGGGGAGCTGTTTTTT.

The chain has TRBV7-2 and TRBJ1-2; D remains unclear. V was pared by 1 base and J by 4 bases, with 13 bases between. The CDR3 sequence is 15 residues long. Germline V gives CDR1 SGHTA, CDR2 FQGNSA. CDR3 DNA: TGTGCCAGCAGCTTAGGCCCCGACGGTACCTATGGCTACACCTTC. It codes for CASSLGPDGTYGYTF.

This sequence joins TRBV29-1 and TRBJ2-7; 7 nucleotides line up with TRBD2. The CDR3 is 15 residues long. Germline V gene lookup returns CDR1 SQVTM and CDR2 ANQGSEA. V was pared by 1 base and J by 2 bases, with 8 bases of the junction left unmatched. The DNA of the CDR3 is TGCAGCGTTGAAGCCAACAGCGGGGTTCCCTACGAGCAGTACTTC. This encodes CSVEANSGVPYEQYF.

The V and J genes are TRBV20-1 and TRBJ2-5, with D perhaps matching TRBD1 or TRBD2 (5 bases each). CDR3 length: 14 amino acids. Trimming took off 5 bases at V and 1 base at J, with 14 bases between the two ends. Germline V lookup: CDR1 DFQATT, CDR2 SNEGSKA (reference sequence). CDR3 nucleotide sequence: TGCAGTGCTTCAGGGACCCCGATCCAAGAGACCCAGTACTTC. The encoded protein is CSASGTPIQETQYF.

The chain is built from TRBV12-3 or TRBV12-4 and TRBJ1-2; D is unclear. This CDR3 has 12 residues. The germline V and J ends were trimmed by 1 base and 10 bases, with 10 bases remaining between them. CDR3 DNA sequence: TGTGCCAGCAGTTTAGGGTACGAAGACTACACCTTC. Its protein product is CASSLGYEDYTF.

V is TRBV20-1 and J is TRBJ2-7; TRBD1 aligns across 11 bases. After removal of 3 bases from V and 6 bases from J, the junction contained 7 bases not matched to a gene. The CDR3 consists of 14 residues. Looked up from germline, CDR1 is DFQATT and CDR2 is SNEGSKA (reference sequence). The CDR3 DNA reads as TGCAGTGCTAGCTGGCCCGGGACAGGGGGCGAGCAGTACTTC. Translation gives CSASWPGTGGEQYF.

The V gene is TRBV29-1, the J gene TRBJ1-1; D uncertain. Germline V lookup: CDR1 SQVTM, CDR2 ANQGSEA. The CDR3 sequence is 12 residues long. V lost 5 bases and J 5 bases, leaving 12 bases between the germline ends. CDR3 loop: CSVSFRDTEAFF. The CDR3 DNA follows: TGCAGCGTTTCTTTTCGAGATACTGAAGCTTTCTTT.

This clonotype came up once. The CDR3: CAISPSQGAHEQYF. CDR3 nucleotide sequence: TGTGCCATCAGCCCTTCACAGGGGGCCCACGAGCAGTACTTC. The chain combines TRBV10-3 with TRBJ2-7, with 9 bases lining up with TRBD1. Per the germline V gene, CDR1 is ENHRY and CDR2 is SYGVKD. Germline trimming cut 6 bases from V and 5 bases from J; bases unmatched to any gene: 8. The CDR3 runs 14 residues.

The chain couples TRBV20-1 to TRBJ2-3; weak D call: TRBD2 (5 bases). The CDR3 runs to 16 residues. V dropped 6 bases and J dropped 0 bases, with 19 bases sitting between them. Germline values: CDR1 DFQATT, CDR2 SNEGSKA (reference sequence). Here the CDR3 DNA reads TGCAGTGCGACGCCGGTTGGAGGACCGAGCACAGATACGCAGTATTTT. This gives the protein CSATPVGGPSTDTQYF.

The chain carries TRBV20-1 and TRBJ1-2; 8 bases are a match to TRBD1. The CDR3 is 15 amino acids. Germline V gives CDR1 DFQATT, CDR2 SNEGSKA (reference sequence). Germline trimming cut 2 bases from V and 5 bases from J; bases unmatched to any gene: 10. The CDR3 sequence: CSARTTQGAEYGYTF. The CDR3 nucleotides are TGCAGTGCTAGAACCACGCAGGGGGCTGAGTATGGCTACACCTTC.

The genes are TRBV7-9 and TRBJ2-7; D remains ambiguous. Germline-derived CDR1 and CDR2 are SEHNR and FQNEAQ (reference sequence). The CDR3 is 16 residues long. Trimming shortened V by 3 bases and J by 0 bases, and 15 bases separated the two germline ends. The CDR3 DNA reads TGTGCCAGCAGCTTCGTCGGGTCCTGGAGCTCCTACGAGCAGTACTTC. As protein: CASSFVGSWSSYEQYF.

Of note for this clonotype: The junction shows a germline mismatch at one end, possibly a read error. This sequence joins TRBV27 and TRBJ1-5; TRBD1 might be the D (6 bases). Germline V gene lookup returns CDR1 MNHEY and CDR2 SMNVEV (reference sequence). The length of the CDR3 is 14 residues. The CDR3 loop is CTSRHTGSNQPQHF. CDR3 coding DNA: TGTACCAGCAGACATACAGGGAGCAATCAGCCCCAGCATTTT.

Regarding this clonotype: Its ends do not fully match the called genes, so a read error is possible. The chain combines TRBV5-1 with TRBJ2-1; TRBD1 agrees at 9 bases. The end of the DNA aligns better with TRBJ2-7, so the J call may be wrong. Germline lookup yields CDR1 SGHRS and CDR2 YFSETQ. CDR3 size: 14 residues. The CDR3 DNA is TGCGCCGGCAGCAAAGGGACAGGGAGCTACGAGCAGTACTTC. Translating gives CAGSKGTGSYEQYF.

The chain links TRBV6-1 to TRBJ1-2; D unclear. V was trimmed by 5 bases and J by 2 bases, leaving 6 bases between them. The germline gives CDR1 MNHNS, CDR2 SASEGT. This CDR3 has 12 amino acids. CDR3 in amino acids: CASSNGNYGYTF. CDR3 nucleotide sequence: TGTGCCAGCAGTAACGGAAACTATGGCTACACCTTC.

This clonotype was found a few times. This chain joins TRBV6-5 and TRBJ2-2; no definite D call. Trimming shortened V by 2 bases and J by 9 bases, and 10 bases separated the two germline ends. CDR3 length equals 13 residues. Germline CDR1 is MNHEY and CDR2 is SVGAGI. CDR3 DNA: TGTGCCAGCAGTTACCCGGCCGGGCGGGAGCTGTTTTTT. Protein sequence: CASSYPAGRELFF.

This clonotype has just a few counts. The chain combines TRBV12-3 or TRBV12-4 with TRBJ2-1, with a weak D call TRBD1 (6 bases). The CDR3 loop spans 15 amino acids. V lost 9 bases, J lost 6 bases, and 21 bases lay in between. The CDR3 region has the DNA TGTGCCAGTAAGGGGGTTTTGGGGTCTGCCAATGAGCAGTTCTTC. Translating gives CASKGVLGSANEQFF.

The chain is built from TRBV20-1 and TRBJ2-1; possibly TRBD2 for D (5 bases). Deletions cut 6 bases from V and 5 bases from J, with 14 bases between. CDR3 size: 13 residues. Per germline, CDR1 DFQATT and CDR2 SNEGSKA (reference sequence). CDR3 in DNA: TGCAGTGCAAAAAACGGGGAGAACAATGAGCAGTTCTTC. This encodes CSAKNGENNEQFF.

The V and J genes are TRBV7-9 and TRBJ1-1, with D perhaps TRBD1 (5 bases). The V and J ends lost 1 base and 0 bases respectively, with 21 bases between them. The CDR3 consists of 19 residues. The germline CDR1 and CDR2 sequences are SEHNR and FQNEAQ (reference sequence). The CDR3 DNA sequence: TGTGCCAGCAGCTTAGTATTTTCCCCCTCCGGCAGGGTGAACACTGAAGCTTTCTTT. Translation: CASSLVFSPSGRVNTEAFF.

This clonotype has only one observation. This sequence joins TRBV30 and TRBJ1-2, with TRBD1 as a possible D gene (5 bases). Germline values: CDR1 GTSNPN, CDR2 SVGIG (reference sequence). Deletions cut 4 bases from V and 4 bases from J, with 13 bases between. CDR3 size: 13 residues. CDR3 sequence: CAWKEGVVYGYTF. The CDR3 region has the DNA TGTGCCTGGAAAGAAGGGGTCGTCTATGGCTACACCTTC.

In its sample, this clonotype was seen a few times. The gene calls are TRBV7-2 and TRBJ2-5, with a possible D match to TRBD1 (5 bases). Looked up from germline, CDR1 is SGHTA and CDR2 is FQGNSA. This CDR3 contains 14 residues. Deletions cut 5 bases from V and 5 bases from J, with 15 bases between. The CDR3 coding sequence is TGTGCCAGCAGCATGAATCAGGGTAGCGAGACCCAGTACTTC. Translation: CASSMNQGSETQYF.

There are a few counts of this clonotype. CDR3 sequence (DNA): TGTGCCAGCAGACTAGCGGGGGGGCCGGATACGCAGTATTTT. Residues: CASRLAGGPDTQYF. The V call is TRBV7-2, the J call TRBJ2-3, with TRBD2 identical over 13 bases. This CDR3 contains 14 residues. With 6 bases clipped from V and 6 bases from J, the junction kept 3 bases outside the gene matches. Germline V CDR1 and CDR2: SGHTA, FQGNSA.

The chain recombines TRBV20-1 with TRBJ2-7, with 8 bases that match TRBD2. CDR3 size: 15 residues. Unmatched junction bases numbered 8, after V lost 0 bases and J lost 4 bases. Looked up from germline, CDR1 is DFQATT and CDR2 is SNEGSKA (reference sequence). This chain's CDR3 is CSARDSRGGKYEQYF. The CDR3 nucleotides read TGCAGTGCTAGAGATTCCCGCGGGGGGAAGTACGAGCAGTACTTC.

This clonotype has more than one count but fewer than ten. This chain joins TRBV6-5 and TRBJ1-2, with 7 bases fitting TRBD1. Germline loops: CDR1 MNHEY, CDR2 SVGAGI. This CDR3 is built from 15 residues. Trimming removed 5 bases from V and 4 bases from J; junction bases left unmatched: 10. For the CDR3, the DNA is TGTGCCAGCAGTCCAGACAGGGAAGGAGGCTATGGCTACACCTTC. Amino acid sequence: CASSPDREGGYGYTF.

This clonotype was counted only a few times. V is TRBV3-1 and J is TRBJ2-7, with 14 bases that match TRBD2. The end of the DNA is better explained by TRBJ2-5, so the J call may be wrong. Germline V gene lookup returns CDR1 LGHDT and CDR2 YNNKEL (reference sequence). This CDR3 is built from 17 residues. Written as DNA, the CDR3 is TGTGCCAGCAGCCCTCCCGGACTAGCGGGGGGTGGAGAGACCCAGTACTTC. Translation: CASSPPGLAGGGETQYF.